This paragraph reports one T cell receptor beta chain. Antigen unknown. The germline V gene has CDR1 MDHEN and CDR2 SYDVKM. Between the trimmed V and J ends, which lost 6 bases and 0 bases, there was a span of 12 bases. This CDR3 spans 15 amino acids. 13 Jbeta primers and 60 Vbeta primers were used for the PCR. The data were produced by immunoSEQ multiplex PCR, yet TCRdb's version contains in-frame clones alone and is incomplete. The table includes around 150,000 clones, around four fifths detected once. This entry belongs to a study of cytomegalovirus exposure and HLA in healthy donors. Study-wide points: There was a cluster of highly shared sequence variants that was likely a sequencing artifact. Using the classifier, cytomegalovirus status was reportedly diagnosed with high specificity and sensitivity. Most CMV-associated TCR beta chains appeared HLA-restricted in a later analysis. Earlier analysis found most TCR beta V segments productive about 90% or about 30% of the time.

The sequenced material came from PBMCs. The chain combines TRBV28 with TRBJ2-1; a possible D gene is TRBD1 (6 bases). The sequence came from a woman in her forties or fifties in good health and CMV-seronegative. CDR3: CASRHRADSYNEQFF. As DNA, the CDR3 is TGTGCCAGCAGACACAGGGCAGACTCCTACAATGAGCAGTTCTTC.